This entry lists 16 T cell receptor beta chains sequenced from one sample in a study of OX40 agonist ivuxolimab in advanced cancers. Sequencing used immunoSEQ multiplex PCR; TCRdb keeps in-frame clones, though not all of them. The sample yields 70,000 or so clones, nearly 90% seen once. The material sequenced was CD4+ or CD8+ T cells sorted from blood, taken in a trial of the OX40 agonist ivuxolimab. The receptors come from an adult with an advanced solid tumor such as melanoma, head and neck, liver or kidney cancer.

This clone was seen a single time. The rearrangement links TRBV13 to TRBJ2-3, with D unclear. The CDR3 spans 16 residues. Trimming removed 3 bases at V and 2 bases at J, with 15 bases between. The V gene's germline CDR1 is PRHDT and CDR2 FYEKMQ (reference sequence). The CDR3 region is CASSLPTGPPTDTQYF. CDR3 DNA sequence: TGTGCCAGCAGCTTGCCCACGGGCCCACCCACAGATACGCAGTATTTT.

This chain uses TRBV19 with TRBJ1-3; unclear D gene. V was clipped by 6 bases and J by 3 bases, with 6 bases between them. This CDR3 is built from 12 residues. Germline V gene sequence: CDR1 LNHDA, CDR2 SQIVND (reference sequence). The CDR3 bases are TGTGCCAGTAGCGGTTATGGAAACACCATATATTTT. It yields the protein CASSGYGNTIYF.

The chain joins TRBV4-3 to TRBJ2-1; D is unresolved. From germline, CDR1 is LGHNA and CDR2 YSLEER. The CDR3 has 13 residues. V was trimmed by 3 bases and J by 12 bases, leaving 15 bases between them. CDR3 in DNA: TGCGCCAGCAGCCAGGGCTCAAGGCCTGGGCAGTTCTTC. Protein sequence: CASSQGSRPGQFF.

The rearrangement links TRBV30 to TRBJ2-5; 7 positions agree with TRBD1. The CDR3 spans 12 residues. The trim removed 3 bases at V and 2 bases at J, leaving 0 bases unmatched. Per germline, CDR1 GTSNPN and CDR2 SVGIG (reference sequence). The CDR3, as DNA: TGTGCCTGGAGGGACAGGCAAGAGACCCAGTACTTC. This codes for CAWRDRQETQYF.

The V call is TRBV7-2, the J call TRBJ2-1, with 7 nucleotides matching TRBD2. Looked up from germline, CDR1 is SGHTA and CDR2 is FQGNSA. The CDR3 is 15 residues long. V lost 5 bases and J lost 4; bases outside the gene matches: 8. The CDR3 region has the DNA TGTGCCAGCAGCCGACTAGCCACTCTATACAATGAGCAGTTCTTC. This encodes CASSRLATLYNEQFF.

This sequence joins TRBV5-1 and TRBJ2-7, with D uncertain. The length of the CDR3 is 14 residues. Trimming left V 0 bases short and J 3 bases short, with 10 bases between. Germline CDR1 and CDR2: SGHRS and YFSETQ. The CDR3 region has the DNA TGCGCCAGCAGCTTGGATTTCAGGAGCTACGAGCAGTACTTC. Translation gives CASSLDFRSYEQYF.

This clone was observed once. The J gene is TRBJ2-1, the V gene TRBV6-4; D may correspond to TRBD1 or TRBD2 (5 bases each). CDR3 length equals 13 residues. Germline CDR1 MRHNA, CDR2 SNTAGT. The V end lost 0 bases, the J end lost 9 bases, and 9 bases lay between the germline ends. CDR3 in amino acids: CASSDSGGPEQFF. In DNA, the CDR3 is TGTGCCAGCAGTGACTCTGGGGGTCCTGAGCAGTTCTTC.

J is TRBJ2-7 and V is TRBV29-1; no clear D gene. Trimming stripped 3 bases from V and 5 bases from J, with 8 bases between. The germline CDR1 and CDR2 sequences are SQVTM and ANQGSEA. The CDR3 spans 11 residues. CDR3 coding DNA: TGCAGCGTTGAGGTTTTCGACGAGCAGTACTTC. This encodes CSVEVFDEQYF.

The rearrangement joins TRBV28 to TRBJ2-7; D is perhaps TRBD1 (6 bases). Trimming stripped 5 bases from V and 4 bases from J, with 15 bases between. Germline values: CDR1 MDHEN, CDR2 SYDVKM. The CDR3 is made up of 14 amino acids. The CDR3 sequence is CASSIPGERYEQYF. The CDR3 coding sequence is TGTGCCAGCAGTATCCCAGGGGAGCGATACGAGCAGTACTTC.

The CDR3 sequence is CASSASLTGSKNIQYF. The CDR3, as DNA: TGTGCCAGCAGTGCAAGCTTGACAGGGAGCAAAAACATTCAGTACTTC. V usage is TRBV6-1 and J usage is TRBJ2-4, with 7 bases lining up with TRBD1. The junction had 9 bases not matched to a gene; V was cut back by 4 bases and J by 3 bases. Germline CDR1 reads MNHNS; CDR2 reads SASEGT. The CDR3 covers 16 residues.

The chain employs TRBV6-5 and TRBJ1-1, with D maybe TRBD1 (5 bases). The length of the CDR3 is 15 residues. Trimming stripped 4 bases from V and 1 base from J, with 13 bases between. Germline V CDR1 and CDR2: MNHEY, SVGAGI. CDR3 region: CASSSTGTENTEAFF. The CDR3 DNA follows: TGTGCCAGCAGTTCGACCGGGACCGAGAACACTGAAGCTTTCTTT.

The chain couples TRBV7-2 to TRBJ2-5; tentative D call: TRBD1 (5 bases). V shed 1 base and J shed 7 bases, with 13 bases lying between them. Germline CDR1 reads SGHTA; CDR2 reads FQGNSA. The CDR3 contains 14 residues. In DNA form, the CDR3 reads TGTGCCAGCAGCTTAGATCAGGGTCGGGCGACCCAGTACTTC. Translated, it gives CASSLDQGRATQYF.

The V call is TRBV30, the J call TRBJ2-2; 9 bases match TRBD1. Germline V gene lookup returns CDR1 GTSNPN and CDR2 SVGIG (reference sequence). Unmatched junction bases numbered 2, after V lost 5 bases and J lost 4 bases. This CDR3 has 13 amino acids. The DNA of the CDR3 is TGTGCCTGGGGGACAGGGATCACCGGGGAGCTGTTTTTT. Its translation is CAWGTGITGELFF.

The chain carries TRBV15 and TRBJ1-1; 7 bases map to TRBD1. The germline CDR1 and CDR2 sequences are LNHNV and YYDKDF (reference sequence). V shed 5 bases, J shed 0 bases, and the junction held 9 bases outside the gene matches. The CDR3 totals 16 residues. CDR3 nucleotides: TGTGCCACCAGCCGGGACAGTCTCTTCATGAACACTGAAGCTTTCTTT. Protein sequence: CATSRDSLFMNTEAFF.

The chain has TRBV6-5 and TRBJ2-7; TRBD2 might be the D (5 bases). Germline lookup yields CDR1 MNHEY and CDR2 SVGAGI. This CDR3 contains 15 residues. Trimming removed 9 bases at V and 0 bases at J, with 18 bases between. DNA of the CDR3: TGTGCCAGGCCGCCGGAGGTAGGGTTCTCCTACGAGCAGTACTTC. It codes for CARPPEVGFSYEQYF.

This chain uses TRBV7-3 with TRBJ2-3; D may be TRBD2 (6 bases). The V and J ends lost 4 bases and 4 bases respectively, with 6 bases between them. Germline CDR1 is SGHTA and CDR2 is FQGTGA. This CDR3 has 12 residues. The CDR3 nucleotides read TGTGCCAGCAGCTCTAGCGCAGATACGCAGTATTTT. Encoded protein: CASSSSADTQYF.